What follows are 28 T cell receptor beta chains derived from one specimen sequenced in a study of cytomegalovirus exposure and HLA in healthy donors. 13 Jbeta primers and 60 Vbeta primers were used for the PCR. This table comes from immunoSEQ multiplex PCR, and its TCRdb copy is limited to in-frame clones, with some not included. This table has some 180,000 clones, 80% to 90% appearing once. Sequenced: PBMCs. The origin of the receptors is a man aged 40-50 years in good health and CMV-seropositive.

This chain connects TRBV9 to TRBJ1-1; D is unclear. V lost 0 bases and J lost 4, with 13 bases in between. Germline-derived CDR1 and CDR2 are SGDLS and YYNGEE. The CDR3 sequence is 15 residues long. Here the CDR3 reads CASSVGMREFTEAFF. The DNA of the CDR3 is TGTGCCAGCAGCGTAGGAATGAGGGAGTTCACTGAAGCTTTCTTT. Full variable domain (remainder filled in from reference TRBV9 and TRBJ1-1): DSGVTQTPKHLITATGQRVTLRCSPRSGDLSVYWYQQSLDQGLQFLIQYYNGEERAKGNILERFSAQQFPDLHSELNLSSLELGDSALYFCASSVGMREFTEAFFGQGTRLTVV.

The chain is built from TRBV11-2 and TRBJ1-5, with 8 positions matching TRBD1. Germline CDR1 reads SGHAT; CDR2 reads FQNNGV. The V and J ends lost 5 bases and 4 bases, in that order; junction bases with no gene match: 4. The length of the CDR3 is 14 residues. This CDR3 reads CASSARTGNQPQHF. The CDR3 region has the DNA TGTGCCAGCAGCGCCCGGACAGGGAATCAGCCCCAGCATTTT.

This rearrangement joins TRBV19 to TRBJ1-2; D perhaps matches TRBD1 (6 bases). Trimming stripped 3 bases from V and 4 bases from J, with 9 bases between. The CDR3 runs to 13 residues. The germline CDR1 and CDR2 sequences are LNHDA and SQIVND (reference sequence). CDR3 sequence (DNA): TGTGCCAGTAGTATCGACAGGCCCTATGGCTACACCTTC. Its translation: CASSIDRPYGYTF.

Points on this clone: An end of the junction differs from the germline gene, which may be a read error. This chain links TRBV7-9 with TRBJ1-4; maybe TRBD1 (5 bases). The CDR3 spans 17 residues. Germline lookup yields CDR1 SEHNR and CDR2 FQNEAQ (reference sequence). Here the CDR3 reads CSSSLARFGAGPGELFF. The CDR3 DNA follows: TGTTCCAGCAGCTTAGCGAGATTTGGGGCAGGACCTGGGGAACTGTTTTTT.

V usage is TRBV6-4 and J usage is TRBJ2-2; D gene unclear. Germline values: CDR1 MRHNA, CDR2 SNTAGT. Between the trimmed V and J ends, which lost 6 bases and 2 bases, there was a span of 7 bases. The CDR3 contains 13 residues. The CDR3 region has the DNA TGTGCCAGCAGCCCACAAAACACCGGGGAGCTGTTTTTT. Its translation: CASSPQNTGELFF.

This chain uses TRBV27 with TRBJ2-5; tentative D call: TRBD1 (5 bases). Trimming shortened V by 2 bases and J by 2 bases, and 12 bases separated the two germline ends. Germline lookup yields CDR1 MNHEY and CDR2 SMNVEV (reference sequence). This CDR3 is built from 15 residues. CDR3: CASSLGGARQETQYF. CDR3 in DNA: TGTGCCAGCAGTTTAGGTGGGGCGAGGCAAGAGACCCAGTACTTC.

The table lists this clone with a count of one. J is TRBJ2-7 and V is TRBV5-8; 13 bases fit TRBD2. The CDR3 contains 15 residues. The V segment lost 3 bases and the J segment 6 bases; nucleotides outside the gene matches: 6. CDR1 is SGHTS, CDR2 YDEGEE, per germline. DNA of the CDR3: TGTGCCAGCAGCTCCGGACTAGCGGGAGCCGCCGAGCAGTACTTC. The encoded protein is CASSSGLAGAAEQYF.

This chain connects TRBV19 to TRBJ2-5, with a weak D call TRBD1 (6 bases). The J call may be faulty, since TRBJ2-7 better matches the DNA end. CDR3 length: 13 residues. Germline V CDR1 and CDR2: LNHDA, SQIVND (reference sequence). CDR3: CASSIGQAYEQYF. The CDR3 bases are TGTGCCAGTAGTATAGGACAGGCTTACGAGCAGTACTTC.

The chain employs TRBV9 and TRBJ2-7, with D tentatively TRBD2 (5 bases). This CDR3 comprises 14 residues. Germline V CDR1 and CDR2: SGDLS, YYNGEE. Trimming pared 6 bases from V and 2 bases from J, leaving 15 bases between. CDR3 coding DNA: TGTGCCAGCACCCAAGGACTCCCCCCCTACGAGCAGTACTTC. It codes for CASTQGLPPYEQYF.

This clone was counted a single time. V is TRBV7-7 and J is TRBJ2-2; 8 nucleotides align to TRBD1. Germline CDR1 reads SSHAT; CDR2 reads FNYEAQ (reference sequence). There are 13 residues in the CDR3. CDR3 amino acids: CATGTGNTGELFF. DNA for the CDR3: TGTGCTACCGGGACAGGGAACACCGGGGAGCTGTTTTTT. Combining the CDR3 with reference TRBV7-7 and TRBJ2-2 gives the whole variable domain GAGVSQSPRYKVTKRGQDVTLRCDPISSHATLYWYQQALGQGPEFLTYFNYEAQPDKSGLPSDRFSAERPEGSISTLTIQRTEQRDSAMYRCATGTGNTGELFFGEGSRLTVL.

The rearrangement links TRBV5-4 to TRBJ2-3; D is possibly TRBD2 (6 bases). This CDR3 is 15 amino acids long. V gave up 4 bases and J gave up 4 bases, with 16 bases separating them. Germline CDR1 is SGHNT and CDR2 is YYREEE (reference sequence). The CDR3, as DNA: TGTGCCAGCAGCCCTTCAAGCGGGTCGTCAGATACGCAGTATTTT. Protein sequence: CASSPSSGSSDTQYF.

The genes are TRBV7-6 and TRBJ1-3; possible D gene TRBD1, 5 bases. There are 15 residues in the CDR3. The germline CDR1 and CDR2 sequences are SGHVS and FNYEAQ. V shed 0 bases and J shed 0 bases, with 6 bases lying between them. The CDR3 DNA reads TGTGCCAGCAGCTTAGCAAGGGGCTCTGGAAACACCATATATTTT. It translates to CASSLARGSGNTIYF.

Here the CDR3 reads CASSFHYNEQFF. The CDR3 nucleotides are TGTGCCAGCAGCTTCCACTACAATGAGCAGTTCTTC. The chain combines TRBV5-6 with TRBJ2-1; D remains unclear. The germline V gene encodes CDR1 SGHDT and CDR2 YYEEEE. V was cut by 2 bases and J by 3 bases, with 3 bases left in between. The CDR3 length is 12 residues.

Points on this clone: A read error may produce the germline difference seen at one junction end. J is TRBJ2-5 and V is TRBV7-7, with a possible D match to TRBD2 (5 bases). The CDR3 sequence is 14 residues long. Germline assignment: CDR1 SSHAT and CDR2 FNYEAQ (reference sequence). CDR3 sequence: CASSLGLAQETQYF. DNA of the CDR3: TGTGCTAGCAGCTTAGGTTTAGCGCAAGAGACCCAGTACTTC.

This chain joins TRBV18 and TRBJ2-2; D may be TRBD1 (5 bases). The germline gives CDR1 KGHSH, CDR2 LQKENI. V lost 1 base to trimming and J lost 10 bases, with 10 bases between them. The CDR3 covers 13 residues. The DNA for the CDR3 is TGTGCCAGCTCACCACAGCAGGGTGAGGAGCTGTTTTTT. Its translation is CASSPQQGEELFF.

This clone was seen a handful of times. V is TRBV10-2 and J is TRBJ1-3; TRBD1 might be the D (6 bases). CDR1 WSHSY and CDR2 SAAADI come from the germline V gene. V was shortened by 6 bases and J by 4 bases, with 19 bases between the two germline ends. This CDR3 comprises 16 residues. The CDR3 DNA follows: TGCGCCAGCAGCGAAATGACACAGGGTTCCGGAAACACCATATATTTT. It codes for CASSEMTQGSGNTIYF.

The chain combines TRBV6-6 with TRBJ1-2; no clear D. With 0 bases removed from V and 6 bases from J, the gap between germline ends came to 11 bases. The CDR3 is 14 residues long. The germline gives CDR1 MNHNY, CDR2 SVGAGI (reference sequence). This chain's CDR3 is CASSYSGRENGYTF. The CDR3 DNA reads as TGTGCCAGCAGTTACTCCGGGAGGGAAAATGGCTACACCTTC.

This clone was found a few times. The rearrangement joins TRBV7-8 to TRBJ2-7, with D perhaps matching TRBD1 (6 bases). Germline CDR1 is SGHVS and CDR2 is FQNEAQ. This CDR3 has 15 residues. V was cut by 4 bases and J by 5 bases, with 18 bases left in between. DNA for the CDR3: TGTGCCAGCAGCTCACAGCGGACAGCCCGAGACGAGCAGTACTTC. Translating gives CASSSQRTARDEQYF.

This chain joins TRBV9 and TRBJ2-1, with TRBD2 matching 9 bases. The ends lost 2 bases at V and 9 bases at J; junction bases unmatched: 6. The CDR3 loop spans 14 amino acids. Germline V gene data show CDR1 as SGDLS and CDR2 as YYNGEE. CDR3 loop: CASSVLAGPGEQFF. The CDR3 nucleotides read TGTGCCAGCAGCGTCCTAGCGGGACCGGGTGAGCAGTTCTTC.

This sequence joins TRBV4-3 and TRBJ2-1; 15 bases map to TRBD2. This CDR3 contains 19 residues. Per germline, CDR1 LGHNA and CDR2 YSLEER. Germline trimming cut 4 bases from V and 10 bases from J; bases unmatched to any gene: 17. The CDR3 protein is CASSPPRTSGRARSDEQFF. CDR3 bases: TGCGCCAGCAGCCCCCCCCGGACTAGCGGGAGGGCCCGGAGCGACGAGCAGTTCTTC.

This CDR3 is CASSRGTGIDYEQYF. The DNA for the CDR3 is TGTGCCAGCAGCCGAGGGACAGGGATAGACTACGAGCAGTACTTC. This sequence joins TRBV11-3 and TRBJ2-5, with 9 bases that match TRBD1. The closer fit of TRBJ2-7 to the DNA end suggests the J call may be wrong. CDR3 size: 15 residues. Germline CDR1 SGHNT, CDR2 YENEEA.

This sequence joins TRBV19 and TRBJ1-2; D gene ambiguous. This CDR3 is 14 amino acids long. Germline CDR1 is LNHDA and CDR2 is SQIVND (reference sequence). The CDR3 region is CATRTLSASYGYTF. The CDR3 DNA reads TGTGCTACTAGGACCCTTTCGGCTTCCTATGGCTACACCTTC.

With regard to this clone: At the DNA level, this CDR3 is encoded by other sequences in the same sample as well. The chain has TRBV7-2 and TRBJ2-7, with 7 positions matching TRBD1. Trimming removed 1 base from V and 5 bases from J; junction bases left unmatched: 8. Germline CDR1 and CDR2: SGHTA and FQGNSA. The CDR3 consists of 15 residues. The CDR3 sequence: CASSLGYQGDDEQYF. For the CDR3, the DNA is TGTGCCAGCAGCTTAGGTTACCAGGGGGACGACGAGCAGTACTTC.

The genes are TRBV7-9 and TRBJ1-4; D is perhaps TRBD1 (5 bases). The CDR3 covers 14 residues. Trimming shortened V by 1 base and J by 10 bases, and 13 bases separated the two germline ends. Germline V gives CDR1 SEHNR, CDR2 FQNEAQ (reference sequence). CDR3 amino acids: CASSLDAGSGKLFF. CDR3 sequence (DNA): TGTGCCAGCAGCTTAGACGCAGGGTCGGGAAAACTGTTTTTT.

This chain uses TRBV11-2 with TRBJ2-5; TRBD2 matches 8 bases. Germline V gene sequence: CDR1 SGHAT, CDR2 FQNNGV. Trimming cost V 1 base and J 3 bases; bases outside gene matches: 4. CDR3 length: 15 amino acids. The CDR3 loop is CASSLAGGRKETQYF. Written as DNA, the CDR3 is TGTGCCAGCAGCTTAGCGGGAGGGCGAAAAGAGACCCAGTACTTC.

The chain recombines TRBV7-6 with TRBJ1-1; D gene uncertain. Germline V lookup: CDR1 SGHVS, CDR2 FNYEAQ. The CDR3 consists of 16 residues. The germline V and J ends were trimmed by 5 bases and 4 bases, with 20 bases remaining between them. For the CDR3, the DNA is TGTGCCAGCAGCCTCACCTCTTCGCGGGGTCGCACTGAAGCTTTCTTT. Its translation is CASSLTSSRGRTEAFF.

The table lists this clone with a count of one. This chain uses TRBV2 with TRBJ2-1; D may be TRBD2 (6 bases). The germline V and J ends were trimmed by 5 bases and 0 bases, with 14 bases remaining between them. CDR1 is SNHLY, CDR2 FYNNEI, per germline. This CDR3 spans 16 amino acids. DNA of the CDR3: TGTGCCAGCAGTACTACTAGCTTCCGCTCCTACAATGAGCAGTTCTTC. It encodes CASSTTSFRSYNEQFF.

The chain recombines TRBV27 with TRBJ2-1, with 9 bases that match TRBD2. Trimming cost V 7 bases and J 4 bases; bases outside gene matches: 8. The CDR3 is 15 amino acids. In germline, CDR1 is MNHEY, CDR2 SMNVEV (reference sequence). The CDR3 reads CASTSGLARYNEQFF. DNA of the CDR3: TGTGCCAGCACCTCCGGACTAGCGCGTTACAATGAGCAGTTCTTC.